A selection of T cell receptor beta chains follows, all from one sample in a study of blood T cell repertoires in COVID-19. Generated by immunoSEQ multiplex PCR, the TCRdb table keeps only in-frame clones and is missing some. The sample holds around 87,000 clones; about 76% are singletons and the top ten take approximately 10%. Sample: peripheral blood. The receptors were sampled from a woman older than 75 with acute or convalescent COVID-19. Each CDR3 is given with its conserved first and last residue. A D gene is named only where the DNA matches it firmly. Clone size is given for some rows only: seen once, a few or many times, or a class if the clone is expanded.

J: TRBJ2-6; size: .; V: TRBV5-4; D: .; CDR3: CASSSGGAGANVLTF; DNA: TGTGCCAGCAGCTCGGGGGGCGCCGGGGCCAACGTCCTGACTTTC
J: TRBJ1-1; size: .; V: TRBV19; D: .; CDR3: CASSDQGGTEAFF; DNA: TGTGCCAGTAGTGACCAGGGTGGCACTGAAGCTTTCTTT
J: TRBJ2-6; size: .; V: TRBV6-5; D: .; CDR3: CASSYQDSGANVLTF; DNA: TGTGCCAGCAGTTATCAGGACTCTGGGGCCAACGTCCTGACTTTC
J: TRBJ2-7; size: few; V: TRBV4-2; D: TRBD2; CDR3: CASSQETSGSSYEQYF; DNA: TGTGCCAGCAGCCAAGAAACTAGCGGGAGCTCCTACGAGCAGTACTTC
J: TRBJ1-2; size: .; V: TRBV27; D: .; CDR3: CASSVRDIYYGYTF; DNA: TGTGCCAGCAGCGTACGGGACATTTACTATGGCTACACCTTC
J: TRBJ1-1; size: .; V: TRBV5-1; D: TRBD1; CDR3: CASSPTGVEAFF; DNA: TGCGCCAGCAGCCCAACAGGGGTAGAAGCTTTCTTT
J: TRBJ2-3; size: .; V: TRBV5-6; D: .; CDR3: CASSMLTQDTQYF; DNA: TGTGCCAGCAGCATGCTAACGCAAGATACGCAGTATTTT
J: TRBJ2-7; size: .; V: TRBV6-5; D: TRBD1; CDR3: CASSQTGVGYEQYF; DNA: TGTGCCAGCAGCCAAACAGGGGTGGGGTACGAGCAGTACTTC
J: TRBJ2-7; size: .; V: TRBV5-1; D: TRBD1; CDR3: CASSPGQGAHEQYF; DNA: TGCGCCAGCAGCCCGGGACAGGGGGCACACGAGCAGTACTTC
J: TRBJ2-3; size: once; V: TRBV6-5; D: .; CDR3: CASSLGQPGTDTQYF; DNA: TGTGCCAGCAGTCTCGGACAACCGGGCACAGATACGCAGTATTTT
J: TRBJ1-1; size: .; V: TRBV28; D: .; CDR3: CASSSVLNTEAFF; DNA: TGTGCCAGCAGCTCCGTCTTGAACACTGAAGCTTTCTTT
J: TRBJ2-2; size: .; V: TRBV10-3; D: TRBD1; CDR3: CAISGDRSGFTGELFF; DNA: TGTGCCATCAGTGGGGACAGGAGCGGATTCACCGGGGAGCTGTTTTTT
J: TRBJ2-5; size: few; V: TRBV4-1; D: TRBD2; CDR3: CASSQEGLAGGQTQYF; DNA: TGCGCCAGCAGCCAAGAGGGACTAGCGGGGGGTCAGACCCAGTACTTC
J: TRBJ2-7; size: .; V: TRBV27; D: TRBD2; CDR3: CASRSSGGSWEQYF; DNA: TGTGCCAGCAGATCTAGCGGGGGGTCCTGGGAGCAGTACTTC
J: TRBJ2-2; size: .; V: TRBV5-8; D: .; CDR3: CASRRTESNTGELFF; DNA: TGTGCCAGCAGGCGGACAGAATCGAACACCGGGGAGCTGTTTTTT
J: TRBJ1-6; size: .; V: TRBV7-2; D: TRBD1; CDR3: CASSSGQGVSPLHF; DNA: TGTGCCAGCAGTTCGGGACAGGGCGTTTCACCCCTCCACTTT
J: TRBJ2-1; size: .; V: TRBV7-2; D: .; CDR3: CASRLQGSPSEFF; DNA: TGTGCCAGCAGGTTACAGGGTTCCCCATCTGAGTTCTTC
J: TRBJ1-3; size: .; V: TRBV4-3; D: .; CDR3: CASSQGSSGNTIYF; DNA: TGCGCCAGCAGCCAAGGCAGCTCTGGAAACACCATATATTTT
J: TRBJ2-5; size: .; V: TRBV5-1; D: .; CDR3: CASSLVGALQETQYF; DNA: TGCGCCAGCAGCTTGGTGGGGGCGCTCCAAGAGACCCAGTACTTC
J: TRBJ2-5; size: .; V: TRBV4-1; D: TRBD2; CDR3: CASRSFSGRGETQYF; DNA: TGCGCCAGCAGGTCTTTTAGCGGGAGAGGGGAGACCCAGTACTTC
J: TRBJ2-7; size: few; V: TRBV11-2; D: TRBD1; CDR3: CASSLDQGTGKYF; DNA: TGTGCCAGCAGCTTAGATCAGGGGACAGGGAAGTACTTC
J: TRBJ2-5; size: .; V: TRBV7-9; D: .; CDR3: CASSLAGTQETQYF; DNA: TGTGCCAGCAGCTTAGCCGGGACACAAGAGACCCAGTACTTC
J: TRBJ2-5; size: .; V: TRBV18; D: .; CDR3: CASSRQVNQETQYF; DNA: TGTGCCAGCTCACGCCAGGTAAACCAAGAGACCCAGTACTTC
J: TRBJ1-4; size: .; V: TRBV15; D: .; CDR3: CATSRDPGSTNEKLFF; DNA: TGTGCCACCAGCAGAGATCCGGGGTCAACTAATGAAAAACTGTTTTTT
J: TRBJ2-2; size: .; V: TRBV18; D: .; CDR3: CASSPRTERLNTGELFF; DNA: TGTGCCAGCTCACCGAGGACAGAGCGATTGAACACCGGGGAGCTGTTTTTT
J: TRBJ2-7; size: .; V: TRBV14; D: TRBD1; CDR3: CASSQDRGQGSYEQYF; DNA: TGTGCCAGCAGCCAAGATAGGGGACAGGGGTCCTACGAGCAGTACTTC
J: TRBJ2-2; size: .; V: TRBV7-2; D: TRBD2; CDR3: CASSTGLAGEYTGELFF; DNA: TGTGCCAGCAGCACGGGACTAGCGGGAGAGTACACCGGGGAGCTGTTTTTT
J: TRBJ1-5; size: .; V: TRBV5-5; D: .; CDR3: CASSLAPSNQPQHF; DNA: TGTGCCAGCAGCTTGGCCCCAAGCAATCAGCCCCAGCATTTT
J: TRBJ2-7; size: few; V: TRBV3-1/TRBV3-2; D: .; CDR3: CASGRSYEQYF; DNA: TGTGCCAGCGGGAGGTCCTACGAGCAGTACTTC
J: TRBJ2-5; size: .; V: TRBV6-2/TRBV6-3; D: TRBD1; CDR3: CASSYRVRGQDLETQYF; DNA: TGTGCCAGCAGTTACCGGGTGAGGGGACAGGATTTAGAGACCCAGTACTTC
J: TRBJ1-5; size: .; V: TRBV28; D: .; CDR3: CASSLAGYSNQPQHF; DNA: TGTGCCAGCAGTTTAGCAGGGTATAGCAATCAGCCCCAGCATTTT
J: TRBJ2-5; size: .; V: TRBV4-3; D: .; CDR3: CASSQGAARQETQYF; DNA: TGCGCCAGCAGCCAAGGGGCAGCAAGACAAGAGACCCAGTACTTC
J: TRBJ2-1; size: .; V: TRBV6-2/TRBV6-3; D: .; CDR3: CASSSLRFPAPNEQFF; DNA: TGTGCCAGCAGTTCCCTCCGGTTTCCTGCCCCAAATGAGCAGTTCTTC
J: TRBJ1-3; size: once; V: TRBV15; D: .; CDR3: CATSRDLSVALSTGNTIYF; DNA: TGTGCCACCAGCAGAGATCTGTCGGTAGCTCTCTCTACTGGAAACACCATATATTTT
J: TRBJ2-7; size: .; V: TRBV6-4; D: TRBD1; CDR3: CASDRVVLYEQYF; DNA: TGTGCCAGCGACAGGGTAGTACTCTACGAGCAGTACTTC
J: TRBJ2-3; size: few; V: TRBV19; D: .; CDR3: CASEISGSDTQYF; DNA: TGTGCCAGTGAGATATCGGGGTCAGATACGCAGTATTTT
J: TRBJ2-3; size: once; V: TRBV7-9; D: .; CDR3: CASSDGRRSDTQYF; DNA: TGTGCCAGCAGCGACGGTCGGAGGTCAGATACGCAGTATTTT
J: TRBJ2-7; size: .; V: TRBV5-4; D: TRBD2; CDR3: CASRILGTSGRAGMNEQYF; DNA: TGTGCCAGCAGGATACTCGGGACTAGCGGGAGGGCCGGAATGAACGAGCAGTACTTC
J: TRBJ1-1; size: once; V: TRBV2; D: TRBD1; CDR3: CASSEQGAGGTEAFF; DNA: TGTGCCAGCAGTGAACAGGGGGCAGGCGGCACTGAAGCTTTCTTT
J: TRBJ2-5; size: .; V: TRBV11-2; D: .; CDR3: CASSLGRGRVETQYF; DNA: TGTGCCAGCAGCTTAGGGAGGGGCAGGGTGGAGACCCAGTACTTC